Listed below are T cell receptor beta chains from one sample, sequenced in a study of blood T cell repertoires in COVID-19. Clones were sequenced by immunoSEQ multiplex PCR, and TCRdb holds only the in-frame ones, with some missing. The sample records hundreds of thousands of clones, roughly 88% being singletons. Input material: peripheral blood. All receptors come from a woman aged 25 to 39 with active or convalescent COVID-19. Both conserved end residues are part of each CDR3. D genes are given only for firm matches. Clone sizes are given selectively: once, few, many, or a class where the clone is expanded.

j_call d_call clone_size v_call cdr3_aa cdr3_nt
TRBJ2-3 TRBD2 . TRBV2 CASGQLAGGGDTQYF TGTGCCAGCGGGCAGCTAGCGGGGGGTGGGGATACGCAGTATTTT
TRBJ2-7 TRBD2 . TRBV3-1/TRBV3-2 CASSHRGLAGLEQYF TGTGCCAGCAGCCACCGGGGACTAGCGGGACTCGAGCAGTACTTC
TRBJ1-2 . . TRBV12-3/TRBV12-4 CASSFGGYGYTF TGTGCCAGCAGTTTCGGAGGCTATGGCTACACCTTC
TRBJ1-6 . . TRBV21-1 CASSADPRGINNSPLHF TGTGCCAGCAGCGCCGATCCTAGGGGTATCAATAATTCACCCCTCCACTTT
TRBJ2-7 . . TRBV11-2 CASSGEISYEQYF TGTGCCAGCAGCGGGGAGATATCCTACGAGCAGTACTTC
TRBJ1-1 . . TRBV25-1 CASSDSLGGAEAFF TGTGCCAGCAGTGACAGCCTTGGAGGGGCTGAAGCTTTCTTT
TRBJ2-1 . . TRBV6-6 CASSYSETYNEQFF TGTGCCAGCAGTTATAGCGAAACCTACAATGAGCAGTTCTTC
TRBJ2-3 TRBD2 . TRBV5-1 CASSEIGRGADTQYF TGCGCCAGCAGTGAAATCGGGCGGGGGGCGGATACGCAGTATTTT
TRBJ1-1 . few TRBV10-1 CASPPGGIGGNTEAFF TGCGCCAGCCCGCCGGGGGGCATCGGTGGGAACACTGAAGCTTTCTTT
TRBJ1-1 . few TRBV10-1 CASSMGASTEAFF TGCGCCAGCAGCATGGGGGCTTCGACTGAAGCTTTCTTT
TRBJ2-2 . . TRBV5-4 CASSLRGWNGELFF TGTGCCAGCAGCTTGCGGGGGTGGAACGGGGAGCTGTTTTTT
TRBJ2-1 TRBD2 . TRBV5-4 CASSFRLAGLSYNEQFF TGTGCCAGCAGCTTCAGACTAGCGGGGCTCTCCTACAATGAGCAGTTCTTC
TRBJ2-2 . few TRBV29-1 CSVEIRVTGELFF TGCAGCGTTGAGATCAGGGTAACCGGGGAGCTGTTTTTT
TRBJ2-6 . . TRBV19 CASSIIGLSGANVLTF TGTGCCAGTAGTATAATTGGACTCTCTGGGGCCAACGTCCTGACTTTC
TRBJ1-2 . . TRBV20-1 CSAYLRDGYTF TGCAGTGCTTACCTCAGGGATGGCTACACCTTC
TRBJ1-2 TRBD1 . TRBV3-1/TRBV3-2 CASSQEAGTGLNGYTF TGTGCCAGCAGCCAAGAAGCCGGGACAGGGCTGAATGGCTACACCTTC
TRBJ1-2 . . TRBV6-5 CASSYSKERAGITF TGTGCCAGCAGTTACTCGAAGGAACGGGCGGGCATAACCTTC
TRBJ1-4 . . TRBV10-1 CASSDDTATNEKLFF TGCGCCAGCAGCGATGACACAGCAACTAATGAAAAACTGTTTTTT
TRBJ1-2 . few TRBV24-1 CATSDNRVPPDGYTF TGTGCCACCAGTGATAACAGGGTTCCCCCGGATGGCTACACCTTC
TRBJ1-1 TRBD1 . TRBV3-1/TRBV3-2 CASSLFIRDRGAFF TGTGCCAGCAGCCTTTTTATCAGGGACAGGGGGGCTTTCTTT
TRBJ2-2 . . TRBV6-5 CASSPGLASTGELFF TGTGCCAGCAGCCCCGGACTGGCCTCCACCGGGGAGCTGTTTTTT
TRBJ1-2 TRBD1 once TRBV30 CAWSAGQGSYGYTF TGTGCCTGGAGTGCGGGACAGGGTAGCTATGGCTACACCTTC
TRBJ1-2 TRBD1 . TRBV5-4 CASSLGTGGTYGYTF TGTGCCAGCAGCTTGGGGACAGGGGGGACCTATGGCTACACCTTC
TRBJ1-3 TRBD1 once TRBV27 CASSLQGAGRNTIYF TGTGCCAGCAGTTTACAGGGGGCCGGTAGAAACACCATATATTTT
TRBJ2-7 TRBD2 . TRBV19 CASSIGGTTITYEQYF TGTGCCAGTAGTATTGGCGGGACTACCATAACCTACGAGCAGTACTTC
TRBJ1-5 . . TRBV27 CASSERGNQPQHF TGTGCCAGCAGCGAGAGGGGCAATCAGCCCCAGCATTTT
TRBJ2-1 TRBD2 . TRBV7-2 CASNRLAEEQFF TGTGCCAGCAACCGACTAGCGGAGGAGCAGTTCTTC
TRBJ2-3 . . TRBV20-1 CSASVPGHGDTQYF TGCAGTGCTAGTGTCCCGGGACATGGGGATACGCAGTATTTT
TRBJ1-2 TRBD1 once TRBV7-8 CASSLAGGGYGYTF TGTGCCAGCAGCTTAGCAGGGGGCGGGTATGGCTACACCTTC
TRBJ2-3 TRBD2 . TRBV3-1/TRBV3-2 CASSQGLAEDTQYF TGTGCCAGCAGCCAGGGACTAGCCGAGGATACGCAGTATTTT
TRBJ2-3 TRBD1 . TRBV27 CASRSHPRTGGRTDTQYF TGTGCCAGCAGATCTCACCCTCGGACAGGGGGTCGAACAGATACGCAGTATTTT
TRBJ2-1 TRBD2 once TRBV7-2 CATALAFNEQFF TGTGCCACCGCACTAGCGTTCAATGAGCAGTTCTTC
TRBJ1-1 . . TRBV5-1 CASSLTGYTEAFF TGCGCCAGCAGCTTGACAGGGTACACTGAAGCTTTCTTT
TRBJ2-3 TRBD2 . TRBV5-4 CASSPGTSGIRGADTQYF TGTGCCAGCAGCCCGGGGACTAGCGGGATAAGAGGGGCAGATACGCAGTATTTT
TRBJ2-1 . . TRBV2 CASSEAVGSTDDNEQFF TGTGCCAGCAGTGAAGCGGTCGGGAGCACCGACGACAATGAGCAGTTCTTC
TRBJ1-5 . . TRBV19 CASKVAGHQPQHF TGTGCCAGTAAGGTGGCGGGCCATCAGCCCCAGCATTTT
TRBJ2-7 TRBD2 . TRBV10-3 CAISESRGLAASYEQYF TGTGCCATCAGTGAGTCGAGGGGACTAGCGGCCTCCTACGAGCAGTACTTC
TRBJ1-3 . . TRBV4-1 CASSHGEGSGNTIYF TGCGCCAGCAGCCACGGTGAGGGCTCTGGAAACACCATATATTTT
TRBJ1-1 . once TRBV5-4 CASSFGQGNTEAFF TGTGCCAGCAGCTTTGGGCAGGGGAACACTGAAGCTTTCTTT
TRBJ2-2 TRBD2 . TRBV4-2 CASSQDLAGGHFINTGELFF TGTGCCAGCAGCCAAGATCTCGCGGGGGGGCATTTTATAAACACCGGGGAGCTGTTTTTT
TRBJ2-1 TRBD2 once TRBV7-2 CASSFSTSGRPETYNEQFF TGTGCCAGCAGCTTCAGTACTAGCGGGAGGCCGGAGACCTACAATGAGCAGTTCTTC
TRBJ1-6 TRBD1 . TRBV28 CASSSGQINSPLHF TGTGCCAGCAGCTCGGGACAGATTAATTCACCCCTCCACTTT
TRBJ2-1 . . TRBV21-1 CASRVKGGSTTNEQFF TGTGCCAGCAGGGTAAAAGGCGGGTCGACCACGAATGAGCAGTTCTTC
TRBJ2-6 TRBD1 . TRBV6-6 CASTGQSPSGANVLTF TGTGCCAGCACGGGACAGTCACCCTCTGGGGCCAACGTCCTGACTTTC
TRBJ2-4 TRBD2 . TRBV19 CASSMAGLASGGIQYF TGTGCCAGTAGTATGGCTGGGCTTGCTAGCGGCGGCATTCAGTACTTC